Each of the 5 T cell receptor beta chains below was sequenced from the same sample in a study of graft-versus-host responses after intestinal transplantation. Antigens of these TCRs are unknown. TCRdb keeps only in-frame clones here, not all; method: immunoSEQ multiplex PCR. The table has around 55,000 clones, roughly 90% seen once; the top ten hold 0.5% to 0.7%. The sequencing here drew on unstimulated CD4+ T cells sorted from spleen or lymph node cells, taken before transplant. All receptors derive from a human donor who was the organ donor for an intestinal transplant.

Written as DNA, the CDR3 is TGCGCCAGCAGCTTGCAACAGGGGGCGCGTAATGAGCAGTTCTTC. The encoded protein is CASSLQQGARNEQFF. The rearrangement joins TRBV5-1 to TRBJ2-1; 9 bases fit TRBD1. CDR3 size: 15 residues. The ends lost 1 base at V and 7 bases at J; junction bases unmatched: 6. Per germline, CDR1 SGHRS and CDR2 YFSETQ.

The gene calls are TRBV5-4 and TRBJ2-1; 8 bases agree with TRBD1. The germline gives CDR1 SGHNT, CDR2 YYREEE (reference sequence). CDR3 size: 14 residues. V was clipped by 3 bases and J by 8 bases; unmatched bases: 7. The CDR3 reads CASSSGGFGDEQFF. The CDR3, as DNA: TGTGCCAGCAGCTCAGGGGGCTTTGGGGATGAGCAGTTCTTC.

This rearrangement joins TRBV27 to TRBJ2-1; D possibly corresponds to TRBD1 (5 bases). The ends were cut back, 1 base at V and 8 bases at J, with 15 bases in the middle. The CDR3 has 15 residues. The germline CDR1 and CDR2 sequences are MNHEY and SMNVEV (reference sequence). In nucleotides, the CDR3 is TGTGCCAGCAGTTTATTATATTCGCAGGGCGATGAGCAGTTCTTC. The encoded protein is CASSLLYSQGDEQFF.

A few counts support this clone. The chain links TRBV4-1 to TRBJ1-4; 7 bases align to TRBD1. Germline V gives CDR1 MGHRA, CDR2 YSYEKL. This CDR3 contains 15 residues. The trim removed 4 bases at V and 1 base at J, leaving 3 bases unmatched. The CDR3 DNA reads as TGCGCCAGCAGCCTTACAGGGGTAACTAATGAAAAACTGTTTTTT. Protein: CASSLTGVTNEKLFF.

The rearrangement joins TRBV28 to TRBJ1-5; D is ambiguous. This CDR3 is built from 15 residues. V was pared by 6 bases and J by 2 bases, with 14 bases between. Germline V gene data show CDR1 as MDHEN and CDR2 as SYDVKM. The CDR3 coding sequence is TGTGCCAGCAGCCCTGTGGTTGTAGGCAATCAGCCCCAGCATTTT. It specifies CASSPVVVGNQPQHF.